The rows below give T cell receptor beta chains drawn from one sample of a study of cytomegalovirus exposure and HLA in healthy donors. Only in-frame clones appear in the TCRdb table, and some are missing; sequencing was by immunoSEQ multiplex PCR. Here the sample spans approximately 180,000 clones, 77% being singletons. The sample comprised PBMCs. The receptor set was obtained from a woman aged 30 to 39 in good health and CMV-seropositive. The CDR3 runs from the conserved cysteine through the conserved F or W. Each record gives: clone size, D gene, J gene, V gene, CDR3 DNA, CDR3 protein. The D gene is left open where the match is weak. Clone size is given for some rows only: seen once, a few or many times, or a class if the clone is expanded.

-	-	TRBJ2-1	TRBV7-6	TGTGCCAGCAGCGCCCGGAGTAGCTCCTACAATGAGCAGTTCTTC	CASSARSSSYNEQFF
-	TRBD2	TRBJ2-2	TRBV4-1	TGCGCCAGCAGCCAAGCCGTGTGGGTAGCGGGAGCCACCGGGGAGCTGTTTTTT	CASSQAVWVAGATGELFF
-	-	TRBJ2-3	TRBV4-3	TGCGCCAGCAGCCTAGCCGGGACTTCCCGAGATACGCAGTATTTT	CASSLAGTSRDTQYF
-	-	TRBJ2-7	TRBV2	TGTGCCAGCACCCGGGAGATGTACGAGCAGTACTTC	CASTREMYEQYF
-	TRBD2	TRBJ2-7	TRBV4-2	TGTGCCAGCAGCCAGGGCGGGAGCGACACCTACGAGCAGTACTTC	CASSQGGSDTYEQYF
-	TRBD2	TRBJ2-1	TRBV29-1	TGCAGCGTTGAGTTAGCGGGAGATGAGCAGTTCTTC	CSVELAGDEQFF
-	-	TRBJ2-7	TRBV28	TGTGCCAGCAGTTTTAGAAACGAGCAGTACTTC	CASSFRNEQYF
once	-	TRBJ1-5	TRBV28	TGTGCCAGCAGTTTGTCCACTTCAAATCAGCCCCAGCATTTT	CASSLSTSNQPQHF
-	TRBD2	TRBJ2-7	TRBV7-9	TGTGCCAGCAGCGGACGGGACTACCCCTACGAGCAGTACTTC	CASSGRDYPYEQYF
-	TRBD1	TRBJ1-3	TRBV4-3	TGCGCCAGCAGCCAAGATACAGGGGGTTCGGGAAACACCATATATTTT	CASSQDTGGSGNTIYF
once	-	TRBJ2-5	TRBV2	TGTGCCAGCAGTGTAAACGCCCTGAGGGAGACCCAGTACTTC	CASSVNALRETQYF
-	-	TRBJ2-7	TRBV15	TGTGCCACCAGCACGGACACCTACTCCTACGAGCAGTACTTC	CATSTDTYSYEQYF
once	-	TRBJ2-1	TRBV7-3	TGTGCCAGCAGCCCCGCCGGGCTAGCGCACAATGAGCAGTTCTTC	CASSPAGLAHNEQFF
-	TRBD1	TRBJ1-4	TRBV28	TGTGCCAGCTCCCTTGGACAGGGTAATGAAAAACTGTTTTTT	CASSLGQGNEKLFF
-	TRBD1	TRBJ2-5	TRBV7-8	TGTGCCAGCAGCTTAGACGGGACAGGGCTCGAGACCCAGTACTTC	CASSLDGTGLETQYF
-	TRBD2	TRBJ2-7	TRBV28	TGTGCCAGCAGTTTGCCTGGGGCTAGCGGGACCTACGAGCAGTACTTC	CASSLPGASGTYEQYF
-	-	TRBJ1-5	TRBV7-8	TGTGCCAGCAGCCTGGGGGCGGGCGACAATCAGCCCCAGCATTTT	CASSLGAGDNQPQHF
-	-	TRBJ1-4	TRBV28	TGTGCCAGCAGTCTCCAAGGAGGGGCAACTAATGAAAAACTGTTTTTT	CASSLQGGATNEKLFF
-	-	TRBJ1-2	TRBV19	TGTGCCAGTAGCCCTGACAGCGAACTTGGCTATGGCTACACCTTC	CASSPDSELGYGYTF
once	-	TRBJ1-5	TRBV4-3	TGCGCCAGCAGCCAAGACCGGGGACAGCCCCAGCATTTT	CASSQDRGQPQHF
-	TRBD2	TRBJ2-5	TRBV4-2	TGTGCCAGCAGCCAAGATCCTAGCGGGAGTGGTTTAGAGACCCAGTACTTC	CASSQDPSGSGLETQYF
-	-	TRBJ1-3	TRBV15	TGTGCCACCAGCAGAGACCCGGGGGGGGCCTCTGGAAACACCATATATTTT	CATSRDPGGASGNTIYF
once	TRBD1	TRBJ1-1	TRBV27	TGTGCCAGCAGTCCAGGGGGCACTGAAGCTTTCTTT	CASSPGGTEAFF
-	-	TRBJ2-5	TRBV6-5	TGTGCCAGCAGGCCCCCGGGGACTCATAAAGAGACCCAGTACTTC	CASRPPGTHKETQYF
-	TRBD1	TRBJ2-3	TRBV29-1	TGCAGCGTTGGGGTCGGGACAGGGAGAGCGTATACGCAGTATTTT	CSVGVGTGRAYTQYF
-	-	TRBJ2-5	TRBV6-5	TGTGCCAGCACAGACGGGAACTTCCAAGAGACCCAGTACTTC	CASTDGNFQETQYF
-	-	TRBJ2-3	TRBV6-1	TGTGCCAGCAGTGAAATGGGCTATACGCAGTATTTT	CASSEMGYTQYF
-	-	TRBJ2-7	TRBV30	TGTGCATACAACACAGAGGGCGAGCAGTACTTC	CAYNTEGEQYF
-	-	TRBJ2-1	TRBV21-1	TGTGCCAGCAGCAAAGAGGCGATTGTTAAAGGACTGGTCACCTACAATGAGCAGTTCTTC	CASSKEAIVKGLVTYNEQFF
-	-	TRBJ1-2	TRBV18	TGTGCCAGCTCACCGGGGGGAGTATCCCTTGGCTACACCTTC	CASSPGGVSLGYTF
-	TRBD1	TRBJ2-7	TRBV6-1	TGTGCCAGCAGCCAGGGACAGGGGGCAGGGGAGCAGTACTTC	CASSQGQGAGEQYF